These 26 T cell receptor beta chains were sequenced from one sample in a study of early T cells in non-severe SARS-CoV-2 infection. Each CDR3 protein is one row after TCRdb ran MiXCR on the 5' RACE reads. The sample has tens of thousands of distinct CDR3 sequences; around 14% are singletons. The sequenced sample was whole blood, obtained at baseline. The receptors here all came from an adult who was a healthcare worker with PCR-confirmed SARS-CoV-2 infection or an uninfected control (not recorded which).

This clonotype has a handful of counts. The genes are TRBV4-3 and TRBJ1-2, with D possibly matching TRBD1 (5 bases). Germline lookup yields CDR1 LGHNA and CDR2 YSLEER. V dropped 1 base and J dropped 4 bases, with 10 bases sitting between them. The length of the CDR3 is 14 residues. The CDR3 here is CASSQVRGVYGYTF. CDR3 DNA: TGCGCCAGCAGCCAAGTACGGGGGGTCTATGGCTACACCTTC.

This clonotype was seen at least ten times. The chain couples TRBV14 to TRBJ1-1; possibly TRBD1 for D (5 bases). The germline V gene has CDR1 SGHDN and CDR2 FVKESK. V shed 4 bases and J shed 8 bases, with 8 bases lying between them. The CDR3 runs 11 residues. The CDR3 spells CASSLGVEAFF. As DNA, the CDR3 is TGTGCCAGCAGCCTAGGGGTCGAAGCTTTCTTT. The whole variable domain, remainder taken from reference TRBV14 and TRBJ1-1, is EAGVTQFPSHSVIEKGQTVTLRCDPISGHDNLYWYRRVMGKEIKFLLHFVKESKQDESGMPNNRFLAERTGGTYSTLKVQPAELEDSGVYFCASSLGVEAFFGQGTRLTVV.

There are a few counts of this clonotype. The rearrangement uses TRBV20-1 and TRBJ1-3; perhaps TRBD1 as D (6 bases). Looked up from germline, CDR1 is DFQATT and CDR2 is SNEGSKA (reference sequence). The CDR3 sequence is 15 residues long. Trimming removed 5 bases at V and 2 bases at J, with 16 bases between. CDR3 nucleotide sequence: TGCAGTGCTGGGCCCTTAGACAGGCCTGGAAACACCATATATTTT. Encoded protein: CSAGPLDRPGNTIYF.

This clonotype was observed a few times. CDR3 DNA sequence: TGCAGCGCAATACAGGGATTCAACACTGAAGCTTTCTTT. Encoded protein: CSAIQGFNTEAFF. J is TRBJ1-1 and V is TRBV29-1; D might be TRBD1 (6 bases). The CDR3 extends over 13 amino acids. The ends were cut back, 7 bases at V and 2 bases at J, with 14 bases in the middle. Germline CDR1 and CDR2: SQVTM and ANQGSEA.

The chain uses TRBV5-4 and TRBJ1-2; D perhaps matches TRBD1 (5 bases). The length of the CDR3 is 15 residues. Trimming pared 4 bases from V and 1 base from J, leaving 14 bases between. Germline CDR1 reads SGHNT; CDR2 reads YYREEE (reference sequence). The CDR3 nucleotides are TGTGCCAGCAGCGGGATTACGGGGCTTAACTATGGCTACACCTTC. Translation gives CASSGITGLNYGYTF.

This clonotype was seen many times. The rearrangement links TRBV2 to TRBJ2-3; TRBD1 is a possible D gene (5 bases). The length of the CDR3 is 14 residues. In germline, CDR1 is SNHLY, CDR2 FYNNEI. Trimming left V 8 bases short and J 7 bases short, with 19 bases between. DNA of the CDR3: TGTGCCAGCTCTCATCGACAGTTCTCAAATACGCAGTATTTT. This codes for CASSHRQFSNTQYF.

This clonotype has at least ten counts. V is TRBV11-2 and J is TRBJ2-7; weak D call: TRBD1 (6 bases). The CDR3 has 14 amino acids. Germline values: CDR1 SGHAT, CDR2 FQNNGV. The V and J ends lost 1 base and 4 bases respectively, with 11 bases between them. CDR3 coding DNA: TGTGCCAGCAGCTTAGGAGGACAGCTTTACGAGCAGTACTTC. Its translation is CASSLGGQLYEQYF.

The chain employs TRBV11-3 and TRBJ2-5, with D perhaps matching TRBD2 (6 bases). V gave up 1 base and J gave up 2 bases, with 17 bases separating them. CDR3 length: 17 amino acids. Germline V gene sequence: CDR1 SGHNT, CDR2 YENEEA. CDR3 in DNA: TGTGCCAGCAGCTTAGTCGTGGGGACGGGGGATCAAGAGACCCAGTACTTC. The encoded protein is CASSLVVGTGDQETQYF.

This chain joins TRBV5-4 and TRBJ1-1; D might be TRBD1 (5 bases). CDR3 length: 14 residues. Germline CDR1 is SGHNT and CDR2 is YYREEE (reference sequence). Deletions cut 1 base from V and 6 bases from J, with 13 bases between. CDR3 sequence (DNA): TGTGCCAGCAGCTTGCTAGGGGCCCCCGCTGAAGCTTTCTTT. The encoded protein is CASSLLGAPAEAFF.

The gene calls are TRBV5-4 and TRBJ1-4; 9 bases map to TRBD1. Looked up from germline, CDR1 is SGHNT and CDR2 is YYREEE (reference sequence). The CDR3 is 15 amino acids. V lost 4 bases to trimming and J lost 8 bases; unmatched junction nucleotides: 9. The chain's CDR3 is CASSPLGTGTEKLFF. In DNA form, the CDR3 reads TGTGCCAGCAGCCCACTCGGGACAGGGACCGAAAAACTGTTTTTT.

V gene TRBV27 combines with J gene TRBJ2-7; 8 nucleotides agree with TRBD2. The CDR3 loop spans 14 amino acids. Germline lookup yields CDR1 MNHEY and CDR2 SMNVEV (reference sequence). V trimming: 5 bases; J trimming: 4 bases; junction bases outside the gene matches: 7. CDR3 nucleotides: TGTGCCAGCAGTCTAAGCGGGAGATGGTACGAGCAGTACTTC. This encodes CASSLSGRWYEQYF.

The CDR3 DNA reads as TGCAGTGCTCCTCATACGGGACTTGCAACCTACGAGCAGTACTTC. Protein product: CSAPHTGLATYEQYF. The V gene is TRBV20-1, the J gene TRBJ2-7, with D perhaps matching TRBD2 (6 bases). This CDR3 has 15 amino acids. Looked up from germline, CDR1 is DFQATT and CDR2 is SNEGSKA (reference sequence). Trimming shortened V by 5 bases and J by 2 bases, and 19 bases separated the two germline ends.

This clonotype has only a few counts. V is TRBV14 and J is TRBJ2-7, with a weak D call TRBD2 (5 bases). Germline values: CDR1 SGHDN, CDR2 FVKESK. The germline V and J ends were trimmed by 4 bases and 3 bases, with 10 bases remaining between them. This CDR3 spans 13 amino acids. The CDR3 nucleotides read TGTGCCAGCAGCCCGGACTTAAGCTACGAGCAGTACTTC. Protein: CASSPDLSYEQYF.

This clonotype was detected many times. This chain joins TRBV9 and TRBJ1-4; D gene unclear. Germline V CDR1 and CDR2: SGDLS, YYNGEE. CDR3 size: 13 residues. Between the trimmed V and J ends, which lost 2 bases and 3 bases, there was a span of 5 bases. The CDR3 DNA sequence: TGTGCCAGCAGCGTTGGGCCTAATGAAAAACTGTTTTTT. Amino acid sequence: CASSVGPNEKLFF. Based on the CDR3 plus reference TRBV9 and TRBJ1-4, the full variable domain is DSGVTQTPKHLITATGQRVTLRCSPRSGDLSVYWYQQSLDQGLQFLIQYYNGEERAKGNILERFSAQQFPDLHSELNLSSLELGDSALYFCASSVGPNEKLFFGSGTQLSVL.

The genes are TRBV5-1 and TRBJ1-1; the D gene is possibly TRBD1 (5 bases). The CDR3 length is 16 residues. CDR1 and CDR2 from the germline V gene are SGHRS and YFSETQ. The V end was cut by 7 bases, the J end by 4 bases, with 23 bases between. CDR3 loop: CASGSSTGHAFTEAFF. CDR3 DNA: TGCGCCAGCGGATCGTCGACGGGGCATGCTTTCACTGAAGCTTTCTTT.

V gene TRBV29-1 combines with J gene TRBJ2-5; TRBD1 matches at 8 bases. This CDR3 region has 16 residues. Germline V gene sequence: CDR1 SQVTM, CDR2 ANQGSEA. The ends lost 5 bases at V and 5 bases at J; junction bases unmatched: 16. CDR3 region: CSVYKTLDRVSETQYF. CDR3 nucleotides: TGCAGCGTTTACAAGACCCTGGACAGGGTCTCGGAGACCCAGTACTTC.

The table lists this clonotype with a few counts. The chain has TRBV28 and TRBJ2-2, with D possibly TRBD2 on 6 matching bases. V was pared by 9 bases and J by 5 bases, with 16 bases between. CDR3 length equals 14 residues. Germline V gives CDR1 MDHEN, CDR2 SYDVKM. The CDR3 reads CASSGGRGTGELFF. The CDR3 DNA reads TGTGCCAGTTCTGGGGGGAGAGGTACCGGGGAGCTGTTTTTT.

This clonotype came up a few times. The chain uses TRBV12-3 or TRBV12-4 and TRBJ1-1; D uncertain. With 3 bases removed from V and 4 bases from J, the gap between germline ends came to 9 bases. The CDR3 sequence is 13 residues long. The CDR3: CASSFSVGTEAFF. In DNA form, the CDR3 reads TGTGCCAGCAGTTTCTCAGTGGGCACTGAAGCTTTCTTT.

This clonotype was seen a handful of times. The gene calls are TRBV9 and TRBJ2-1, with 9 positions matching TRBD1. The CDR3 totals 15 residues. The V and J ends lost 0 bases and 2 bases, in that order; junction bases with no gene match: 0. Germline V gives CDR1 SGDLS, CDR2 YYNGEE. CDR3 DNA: TGTGCCAGCAGCGTAGGACAGGGGGCCTACAATGAGCAGTTCTTC. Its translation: CASSVGQGAYNEQFF. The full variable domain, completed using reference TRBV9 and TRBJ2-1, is DSGVTQTPKHLITATGQRVTLRCSPRSGDLSVYWYQQSLDQGLQFLIQYYNGEERAKGNILERFSAQQFPDLHSELNLSSLELGDSALYFCASSVGQGAYNEQFFGPGTRLTVL.

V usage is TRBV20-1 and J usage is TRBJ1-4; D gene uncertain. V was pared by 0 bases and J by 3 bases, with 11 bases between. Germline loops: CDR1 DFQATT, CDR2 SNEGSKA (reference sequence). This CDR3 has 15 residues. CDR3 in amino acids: CSARDRETSNEKLFF. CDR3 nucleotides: TGCAGTGCTAGAGATCGAGAGACGTCTAATGAAAAACTGTTTTTT.

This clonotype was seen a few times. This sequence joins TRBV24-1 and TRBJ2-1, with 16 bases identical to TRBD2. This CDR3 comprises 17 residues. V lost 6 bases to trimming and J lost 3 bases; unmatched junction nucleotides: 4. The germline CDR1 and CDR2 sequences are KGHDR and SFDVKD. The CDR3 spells CATSTGTSGRGYNEQFF. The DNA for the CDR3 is TGTGCCACCAGTACCGGGACTAGCGGGAGGGGCTACAATGAGCAGTTCTTC.

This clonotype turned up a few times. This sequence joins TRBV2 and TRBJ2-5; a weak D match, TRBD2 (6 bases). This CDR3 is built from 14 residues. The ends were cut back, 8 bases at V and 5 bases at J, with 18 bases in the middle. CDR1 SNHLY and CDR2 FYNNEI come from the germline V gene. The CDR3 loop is CASQRRGLEETQYF. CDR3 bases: TGTGCCAGCCAGCGTAGGGGACTGGAGGAGACCCAGTACTTC.

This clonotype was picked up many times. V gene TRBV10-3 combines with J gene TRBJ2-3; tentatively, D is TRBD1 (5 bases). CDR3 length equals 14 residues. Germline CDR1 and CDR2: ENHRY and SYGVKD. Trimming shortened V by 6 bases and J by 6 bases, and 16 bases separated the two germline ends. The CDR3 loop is CAISVDMAFDTQYF. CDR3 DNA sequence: TGTGCCATCAGCGTGGACATGGCCTTCGATACGCAGTATTTT.

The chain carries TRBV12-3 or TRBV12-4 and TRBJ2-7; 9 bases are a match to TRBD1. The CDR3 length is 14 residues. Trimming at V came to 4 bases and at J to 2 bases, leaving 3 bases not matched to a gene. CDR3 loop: CASSYRGPAYEQYF. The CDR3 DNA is TGTGCCAGCAGTTACAGGGGGCCAGCCTACGAGCAGTACTTC.

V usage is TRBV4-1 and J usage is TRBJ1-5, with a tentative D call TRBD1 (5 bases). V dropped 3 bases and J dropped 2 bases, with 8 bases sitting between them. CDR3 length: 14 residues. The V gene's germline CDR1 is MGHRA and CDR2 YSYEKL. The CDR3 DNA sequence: TGCGCCAGCAGCCACAGGGAGGGCAATCAGCCCCAGCATTTT. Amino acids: CASSHREGNQPQHF.

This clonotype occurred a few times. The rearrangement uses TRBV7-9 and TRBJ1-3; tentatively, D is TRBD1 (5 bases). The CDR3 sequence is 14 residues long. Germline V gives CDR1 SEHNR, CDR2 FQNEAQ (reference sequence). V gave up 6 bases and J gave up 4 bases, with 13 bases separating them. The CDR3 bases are TGTGCCAGCAGTTCTCTTGGGGCCGGAAACACCATATATTTT. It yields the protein CASSSLGAGNTIYF.